This TCR beta chain was captured in a study of Ad26.COV2.S vaccination and SARS-CoV-2 variants. Study details: Trial arm assignment for the donor was COV1001 Ad26.COV2.S. Ad26.COV2.S was injected intramuscularly once or twice, 56 days apart.

Sequencing was performed with immunoSEQ multiplex PCR; in TCRdb, only in-frame clones are kept and a portion is missing. The sample has approximately 360,000 clones; 83% are singletons. Between the trimmed V and J ends, which lost 3 bases and 1 base, there was a span of 6 bases. CDR1 is LNHDA and CDR2 is SQIVND in the germline V gene (reference sequence). CDR3 size: 13 residues. Treatment meaning: about 20 received Ad26.COV2.S at low or high dose, single or two shots; roughly 5 received placebo; per-sample allocation not given. Sampling was done on day 63 after the first vaccine or placebo injection. Wuhan-strain SARS-CoV-2 spike was expressed by the Ad26 vector that made up the vaccine.

The TCR comes from a person aged 18-65 years who received the Ad26.COV2.S COVID-19 vaccine or a placebo. The sequencing used peripheral blood, collected in a trial of Ad26.COV2.S vaccine versus placebo. The chain couples TRBV19 to TRBJ1-1; no clear D gene. The CDR3: CASSMMGNTEAFF. In nucleotides, the CDR3 is TGTGCCAGTAGTATGATGGGGAACACTGAAGCTTTCTTT. Filled out from reference TRBV19 and TRBJ1-1, the complete variable domain reads DGGITQSPKYLFRKEGQNVTLSCEQNLNHDAMYWYRQDPGQGLRLIYYSQIVNDFQKGDIAEGYSVSREKKESFPLTVTSAQKNPTAFYLCASSMMGNTEAFFGQGTRLTVV.